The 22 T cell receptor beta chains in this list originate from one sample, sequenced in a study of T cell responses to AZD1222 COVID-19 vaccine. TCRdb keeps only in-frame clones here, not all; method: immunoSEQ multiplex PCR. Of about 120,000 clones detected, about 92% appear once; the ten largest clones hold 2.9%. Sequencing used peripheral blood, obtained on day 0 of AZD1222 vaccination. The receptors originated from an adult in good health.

The CDR3 DNA follows: TGTGCCAGCAGCCCGGGACTAGCGGACTCCTACGAGCAGTACTTC. Translated, it gives CASSPGLADSYEQYF. The J gene is TRBJ2-7, the V gene TRBV3-1 (or the pseudogene TRBV3-2); 11 nucleotides agree with TRBD2. CDR1 is LGHDT, CDR2 YNNKEL, per germline (reference sequence). J lost 0 bases, V lost 4 bases, and 2 bases had no gene match. The CDR3 has 15 residues.

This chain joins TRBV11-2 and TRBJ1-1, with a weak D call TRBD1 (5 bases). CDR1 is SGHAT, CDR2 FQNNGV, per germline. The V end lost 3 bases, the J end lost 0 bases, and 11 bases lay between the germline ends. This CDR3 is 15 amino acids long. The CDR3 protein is CASSFGGYMNTEAFF. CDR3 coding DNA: TGTGCCAGCAGCTTTGGGGGGTATATGAACACTGAAGCTTTCTTT.

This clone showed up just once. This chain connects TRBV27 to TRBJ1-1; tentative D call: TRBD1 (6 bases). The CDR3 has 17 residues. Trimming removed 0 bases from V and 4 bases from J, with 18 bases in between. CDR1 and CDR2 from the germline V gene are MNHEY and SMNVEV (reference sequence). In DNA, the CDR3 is TGTGCCAGCAGTTTATCGTCGGGGCAGGGGAGAGGCACTGAAGCTTTCTTT. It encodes CASSLSSGQGRGTEAFF.

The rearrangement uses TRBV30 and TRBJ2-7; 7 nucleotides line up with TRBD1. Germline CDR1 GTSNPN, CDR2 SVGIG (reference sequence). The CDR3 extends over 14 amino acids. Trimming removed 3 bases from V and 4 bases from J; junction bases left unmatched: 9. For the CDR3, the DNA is TGTGCCTGGAGCCACAGGGGAGAAATGTACGAGCAGTACTTC. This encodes CAWSHRGEMYEQYF.

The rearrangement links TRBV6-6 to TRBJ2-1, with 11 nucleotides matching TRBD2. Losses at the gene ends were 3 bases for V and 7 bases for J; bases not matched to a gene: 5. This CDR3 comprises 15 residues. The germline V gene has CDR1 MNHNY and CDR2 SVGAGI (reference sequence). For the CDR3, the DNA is TGTGCCAGCAGTTATACTAGCGGGAGATCGAATGAGCAGTTCTTC. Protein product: CASSYTSGRSNEQFF.

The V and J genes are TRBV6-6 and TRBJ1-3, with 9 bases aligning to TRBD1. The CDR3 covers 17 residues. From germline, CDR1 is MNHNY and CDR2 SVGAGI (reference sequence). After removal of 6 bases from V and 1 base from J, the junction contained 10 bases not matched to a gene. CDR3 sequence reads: CASSRLGTGLSGNTIYF. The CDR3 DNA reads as TGTGCCAGCAGCCGACTTGGGACAGGGCTTTCTGGAAACACCATATATTTT.

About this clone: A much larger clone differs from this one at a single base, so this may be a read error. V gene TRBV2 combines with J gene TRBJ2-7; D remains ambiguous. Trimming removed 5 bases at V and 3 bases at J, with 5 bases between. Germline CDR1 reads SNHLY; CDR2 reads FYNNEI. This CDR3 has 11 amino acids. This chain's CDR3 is CASSLFYEQYF. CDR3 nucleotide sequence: TGTGCCAGCAGTTTATTCTACGAGCAGTACTTC.

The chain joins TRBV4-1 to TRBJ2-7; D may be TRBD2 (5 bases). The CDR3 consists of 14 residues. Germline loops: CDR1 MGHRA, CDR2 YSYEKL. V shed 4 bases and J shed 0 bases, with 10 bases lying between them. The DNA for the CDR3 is TGCGCCAGCAGCCCCGGGATCCTCTCCTACGAGCAGTACTTC. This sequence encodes CASSPGILSYEQYF.

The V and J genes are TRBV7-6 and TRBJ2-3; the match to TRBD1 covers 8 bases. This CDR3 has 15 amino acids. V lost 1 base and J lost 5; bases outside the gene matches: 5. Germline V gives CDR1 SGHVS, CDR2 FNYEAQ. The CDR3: CASSLDNTGGDTQYF. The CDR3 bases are TGTGCCAGCAGCTTAGACAATACAGGGGGAGATACGCAGTATTTT.

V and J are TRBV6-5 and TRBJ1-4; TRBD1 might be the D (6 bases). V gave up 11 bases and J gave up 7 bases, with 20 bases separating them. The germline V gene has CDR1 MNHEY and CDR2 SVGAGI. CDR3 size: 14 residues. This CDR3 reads CAVDPGQGFEKLFF. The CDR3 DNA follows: TGTGCCGTCGACCCGGGGCAGGGGTTTGAAAAACTGTTTTTT.

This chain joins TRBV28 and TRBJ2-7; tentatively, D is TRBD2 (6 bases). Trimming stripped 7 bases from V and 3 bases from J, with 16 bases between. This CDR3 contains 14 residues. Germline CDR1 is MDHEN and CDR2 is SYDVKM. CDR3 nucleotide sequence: TGTGCCAGCAAGGATAGGGCGGGGTTCTACGAGCAGTACTTC. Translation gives CASKDRAGFYEQYF.

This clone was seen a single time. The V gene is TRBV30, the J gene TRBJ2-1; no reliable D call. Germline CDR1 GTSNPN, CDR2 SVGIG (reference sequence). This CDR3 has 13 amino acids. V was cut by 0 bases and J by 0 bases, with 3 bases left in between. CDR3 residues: CAWSVGSYNEQFF. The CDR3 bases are TGTGCCTGGAGTGTCGGCTCCTACAATGAGCAGTTCTTC. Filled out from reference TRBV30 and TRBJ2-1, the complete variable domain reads SQTIHQWPATLVQPVGSPLSLECTVEGTSNPNLYWYRQAAGRGLQLLFYSVGIGQISSEVPQNLSASRPQDRQFILSSKKLLLSDSGFYLCAWSVGSYNEQFFGPGTRLTVL.

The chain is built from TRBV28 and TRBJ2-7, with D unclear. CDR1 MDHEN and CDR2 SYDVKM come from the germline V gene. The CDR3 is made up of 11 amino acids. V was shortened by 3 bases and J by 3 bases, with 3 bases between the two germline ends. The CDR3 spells CASSFHYEQYF. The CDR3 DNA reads TGTGCCAGCAGTTTCCACTACGAGCAGTACTTC.

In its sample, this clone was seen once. In DNA, the CDR3 is TGTGCCAGCACCCCTATGCCCTCTGGGGCCAACGTCCTGACTTTC. Translating gives CASTPMPSGANVLTF. This chain joins TRBV3-1 (or the pseudogene TRBV3-2) and TRBJ2-6; D ambiguous. CDR1 LGHDT and CDR2 YNNKEL come from the germline V gene (reference sequence). The CDR3 totals 15 residues. V lost 7 bases, J lost 0 bases, and 10 bases lay in between.

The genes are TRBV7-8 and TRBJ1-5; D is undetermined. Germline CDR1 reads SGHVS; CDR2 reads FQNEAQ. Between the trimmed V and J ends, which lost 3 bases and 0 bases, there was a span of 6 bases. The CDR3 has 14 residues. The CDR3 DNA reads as TGTGCCAGCAGCTTTATTTATAGCAATCAGCCCCAGCATTTT. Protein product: CASSFIYSNQPQHF. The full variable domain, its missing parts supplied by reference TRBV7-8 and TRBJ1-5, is GAGVSQSPRYKVAKRGQDVALRCDPISGHVSLFWYQQALGQGPEFLTYFQNEAQLDKSGLPSDRFFAERPEGSVSTLKIQRTQQEDSAVYLCASSFIYSNQPQHFGDGTRLSIL.

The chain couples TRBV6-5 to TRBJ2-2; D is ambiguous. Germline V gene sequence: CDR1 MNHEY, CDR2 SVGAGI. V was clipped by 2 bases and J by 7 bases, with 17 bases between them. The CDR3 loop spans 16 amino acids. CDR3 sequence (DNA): TGTGCCAGCAGTTACGTGTGGGGTCCGAAAGGCGGGGAGCTGTTTTTT. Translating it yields CASSYVWGPKGGELFF.

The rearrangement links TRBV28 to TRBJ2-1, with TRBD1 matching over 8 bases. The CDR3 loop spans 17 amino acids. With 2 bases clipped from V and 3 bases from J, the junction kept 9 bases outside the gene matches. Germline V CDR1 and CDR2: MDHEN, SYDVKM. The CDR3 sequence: CASSLGTGGQGYNEQFF. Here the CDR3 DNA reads TGTGCCAGCAGTTTAGGAACAGGGGGTCAAGGCTACAATGAGCAGTTCTTC.

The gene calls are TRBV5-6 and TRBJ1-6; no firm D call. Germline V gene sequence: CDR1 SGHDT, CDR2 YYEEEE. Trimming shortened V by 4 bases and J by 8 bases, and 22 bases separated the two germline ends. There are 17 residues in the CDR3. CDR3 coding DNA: TGTGCCAGCAGCACCCCATCCCAGGCAGATTGGGATTCACCCCTCCACTTT. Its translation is CASSTPSQADWDSPLHF.

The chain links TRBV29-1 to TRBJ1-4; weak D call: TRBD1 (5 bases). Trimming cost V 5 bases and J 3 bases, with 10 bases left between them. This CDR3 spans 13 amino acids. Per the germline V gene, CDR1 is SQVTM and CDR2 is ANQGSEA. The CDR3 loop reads CSVLWGANEKLFF. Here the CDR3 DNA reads TGCAGCGTTCTTTGGGGCGCTAATGAAAAACTGTTTTTT.

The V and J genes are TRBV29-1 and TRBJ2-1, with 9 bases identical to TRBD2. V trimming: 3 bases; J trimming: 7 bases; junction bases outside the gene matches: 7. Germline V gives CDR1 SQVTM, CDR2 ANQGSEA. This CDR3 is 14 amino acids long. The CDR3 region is CSVDGLAGVNEQFF. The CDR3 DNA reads TGCAGCGTTGATGGGTTAGCGGGAGTAAATGAGCAGTTCTTC.

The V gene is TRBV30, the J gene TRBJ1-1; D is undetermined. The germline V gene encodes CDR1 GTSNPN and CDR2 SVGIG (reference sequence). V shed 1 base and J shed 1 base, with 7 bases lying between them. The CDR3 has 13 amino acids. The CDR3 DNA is TGTGCCTGGAGTGCCCGACAGAACACTGAAGCTTTCTTT. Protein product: CAWSARQNTEAFF.

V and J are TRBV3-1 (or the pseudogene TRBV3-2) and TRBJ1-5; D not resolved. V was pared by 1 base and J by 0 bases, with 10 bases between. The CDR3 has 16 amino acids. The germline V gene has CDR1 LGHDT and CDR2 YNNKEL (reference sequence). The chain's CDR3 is CASSQGAGYSNQPQHF. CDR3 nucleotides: TGTGCCAGCAGCCAAGGGGCGGGGTATAGCAATCAGCCCCAGCATTTT.